A selection of T cell receptor beta chains follows, all from one sample in a study of cytomegalovirus exposure and HLA in healthy donors. This table comes from immunoSEQ multiplex PCR, and its TCRdb copy is limited to in-frame clones, with some not included. The sample has about 100,000 clones; about four fifths are singletons. The sequenced sample was PBMCs. These receptors all come from a woman between 65 and 79 years old in good health and CMV-seropositive. Each CDR3 is given with its conserved first and last residue. The D gene is left open where the match is weak. Clone size is shown for a subset of rows, as once, few, many or a class of expanded clone.

>TRBJ2-7|TRBV2|NA|13|NA
CAIGTAVSYEQYF
TGTGCCATCGGGACTGCTGTCTCCTACGAGCAGTACTTC
>TRBJ2-7|TRBV28|NA|11|NA
CASSLGYEQYF
TGTGCCAGCAGCCTCGGCTACGAGCAGTACTTC
>TRBJ2-3|TRBV5-1|TRBD1|18|few
CASSLGRRTGGRTDTQYF
TGCGCCAGCAGCTTGGGGAGGAGGACAGGGGGTCGCACAGATACGCAGTATTTT
>TRBJ1-1|TRBV6-1|TRBD1|15|NA
CASSLQGIRNTEAFF
TGTGCCAGCAGCCTACAGGGGATCAGGAACACTGAAGCTTTCTTT
>TRBJ1-5|TRBV6-6|NA|16|NA
CASNIGRRASNQPQHF
TGTGCCAGCAACATAGGGAGGAGAGCTAGCAATCAGCCCCAGCATTTT
>TRBJ2-2|TRBV11-1|NA|15|NA
CASSSVQGGTGELFF
TGTGCCAGCAGCTCGGTTCAGGGAGGCACCGGGGAGCTGTTTTTT
>TRBJ1-2|TRBV15|NA|14|NA
CATSGGRGDYGYTF
TGTGCCACCAGCGGGGGGAGGGGGGACTATGGCTACACCTTC
>TRBJ1-2|TRBV28|NA|13|NA
CASSPQLGHGYTF
TGTGCCAGCAGCCCTCAATTGGGGCATGGCTACACCTTC
>TRBJ2-5|TRBV9|TRBD1|14|NA
CASSVRGQQETQYF
TGTGCCAGCAGCGTTCGGGGACAGCAAGAGACCCAGTACTTC
>TRBJ2-7|TRBV4-1|NA|15|NA
CASTPIANGPYEQYF
TGCGCCAGCACTCCGATAGCGAACGGGCCCTACGAGCAGTACTTC
>TRBJ2-1|TRBV10-1|NA|13|NA
CASSASRGNEQFF
TGCGCCAGCAGTGCTAGTCGGGGCAATGAGCAGTTCTTC
>TRBJ1-5|TRBV7-9|TRBD1|17|NA
CASSLEYGTGKNQPQHF
TGTGCCAGCAGCTTAGAGTACGGGACAGGGAAGAATCAGCCCCAGCATTTT
>TRBJ2-7|TRBV10-3|NA|13|NA
CAISGQVSYEQYF
TGTGCCATCAGTGGACAGGTCTCCTACGAGCAGTACTTC
>TRBJ2-6|TRBV5-4|NA|16|NA
CASSFGGNSGANVLTF
TGTGCCAGCAGCTTTGGCGGAAACTCTGGGGCCAACGTCCTGACTTTC
>TRBJ1-1|TRBV18|NA|14|NA
CASSPLTPNTEAFF
TGTGCCAGCTCACCCCTGACACCGAACACTGAAGCTTTCTTT
>TRBJ1-5|TRBV7-2|NA|16|NA
CASSLAAHLGGQPQHF
TGTGCCAGCAGCTTAGCGGCCCATTTGGGGGGGCAGCCCCAGCATTTT
>TRBJ2-5|TRBV9|TRBD1|16|NA
CASSVGPGGLQETQYF
TGTGCCAGCAGCGTAGGGCCAGGGGGTTTACAAGAGACCCAGTACTTC
>TRBJ2-1|TRBV28|NA|17|NA
CASSPPFQGWTYNEQFF
TGTGCCAGCAGTCCCCCCTTTCAGGGTTGGACCTACAATGAGCAGTTCTTC
>TRBJ1-4|TRBV28|NA|16|NA
CASSPPGLATNEKLFF
TGTGCCAGCAGTCCACCAGGTCTCGCAACTAATGAAAAACTGTTTTTT
>TRBJ1-2|TRBV19|NA|14|NA
CASSISGYDYGYTF
TGTGCCAGTAGTATCTCGGGGTATGACTATGGCTACACCTTC
>TRBJ1-6|TRBV21-1|NA|16|once
CASSSVPSSYNSPLHF
TGTGCCAGCTCGTCGGTCCCAAGCTCCTATAATTCACCCCTCCACTTT
>TRBJ1-1|TRBV19|NA|14|NA
CASSISQMNTEAFF
TGTGCCAGTAGTATCTCTCAGATGAACACTGAAGCTTTCTTT
>TRBJ2-5|TRBV7-9|NA|14|NA
CSSSSRGSQETQYF
TGTTCCAGCAGTTCCCGGGGTAGCCAAGAGACCCAGTACTTC
>TRBJ2-2|TRBV12-5|NA|13|NA
CASGLTPSGELFF
TGTGCTAGTGGTTTGACCCCCAGCGGGGAGCTGTTTTTT
>TRBJ1-5|TRBV13|NA|14|NA
CASSIGWSDQPQHF
TGTGCCAGCAGTATTGGCTGGTCCGATCAGCCCCAGCATTTT
>TRBJ2-5|TRBV18|TRBD2|15|NA
CASSGTSGGGETQYF
TGTGCCAGCTCGGGGACTAGCGGGGGAGGAGAGACCCAGTACTTC